This T cell receptor beta chain was captured in a study of T cells in Graves' hyperthyroidism and ophthalmopathy. There were TCR beta CDR3 regions amplified from RNA transcripts. In the first-round RT-PCR of the TCR CDR3, the HTBI primer set was used. TCRdb reprocessed the multiplex PCR reads with MiXCR, giving one entry per CDR3 protein. The table lists about 300,000 distinct CDR3 sequences, roughly 18% of them singletons, with 35% to 40% in the top ten. With duration under 3 months, ophthalmopathy was active: Clinical Activity Score at least 3, NOSPECS at least 4. PBMCs came from more than 9.5 ml fresh peripheral blood. The CDR3 contains 14 residues. CDR1 is SGHRS and CDR2 is YFSETQ in the germline V gene. V lost 2 bases and J 5 bases, leaving 13 bases between the germline ends.

The specimen sequenced was blood. The J gene is TRBJ2-5, the V gene TRBV5-1; D uncertain. This clonotype was sampled from a man in his forties or fifties with Graves' ophthalmopathy. DNA of the CDR3: TGCGCCAGCAGCTTTCGCGGTGGGTCGGAGACCCAGTACTTC. This encodes CASSFRGGSETQYF. Full variable domain (missing parts from reference TRBV5-1 and TRBJ2-5): KAGVTQTPRYLIKTRGQQVTLSCSPISGHRSVSWYQQTPGQGLQFLFEYFSETQRNKGNFPGRFSGRQFSNSRSEMNVSTLELGDSALYLCASSFRGGSETQYFGPGTRLLVL.